Below are 18 T cell receptor beta chains sequenced from a single sample in a study of shared clonotypes between healthy human individuals. Only in-frame clones appear in the TCRdb table, and some are missing; sequencing was by immunoSEQ multiplex PCR. The table lists fewer than 850,000 clones, about 90% of them singletons. What was sequenced was memory CD8+ T cells from PBMCs. Stated subset: CD45RO+ cells pooled with CCR7-negative TemRA cells. The receptors were gathered from a man younger than 35 in good health. Some clones in this sample may be carry-over from other donors' samples.

This clone appeared a single time. The chain combines TRBV28 with TRBJ2-1; TRBD2 matches at 7 bases. The junction had 10 bases not matched to a gene; V was cut back by 5 bases and J by 15 bases. Germline lookup yields CDR1 MDHEN and CDR2 SYDVKM. This CDR3 region has 12 residues. Here the CDR3 reads CASSPFGGRGFF. DNA of the CDR3: TGTGCCAGCAGTCCCTTTGGCGGGAGAGGGTTCTTC.

The rearrangement joins TRBV7-9 to TRBJ1-6; D gene ambiguous. The CDR3 runs to 16 residues. V was trimmed by 8 bases and J by 3 bases, leaving 17 bases between them. The germline V gene encodes CDR1 SEHNR and CDR2 FQNEAQ (reference sequence). The CDR3 DNA reads TGTGCCAGCGGAAACGGCGGGCTTCACTATAATTCACCCCTCCACTTT. Its translation is CASGNGGLHYNSPLHF. The complete variable domain, with remaining parts taken from reference TRBV7-9 and TRBJ1-6, reads DTGVSQNPRHKITKRGQNVTFRCDPISEHNRLYWYRQTLGQGPEFLTYFQNEAQLEKSRLLSDRFSAERPKGSFSTLEIQRTEQGDSAMYLCASGNGGLHYNSPLHFGNGTRLTVT.

The rearrangement uses TRBV6-1 and TRBJ2-5; possible D gene TRBD2, 5 bases. Trimming took 6 bases from V and 5 from J, leaving 16 bases between them. Germline V gene data show CDR1 as MNHNS and CDR2 as SASEGT. The CDR3 extends over 14 amino acids. The CDR3 loop reads CASRVLGGGETQYF. CDR3 coding DNA: TGTGCCAGCAGGGTCCTGGGCGGCGGGGAGACCCAGTACTTC.

The genes are TRBV19 and TRBJ2-7; D gene uncertain. The CDR3 extends over 13 amino acids. Trimming took 4 bases from V and 2 from J, leaving 9 bases between them. Germline CDR1 is LNHDA and CDR2 is SQIVND (reference sequence). The CDR3 bases are TGTGCCAGTAGTACACAAAAGACCTACGAGCAGTACTTC. Protein product: CASSTQKTYEQYF.

The chain couples TRBV12-5 to TRBJ1-2; D gene uncertain. Germline CDR1 and CDR2: LGHNT and FRNRAP. This CDR3 is 13 amino acids long. Trimming took off 3 bases at V and 8 bases at J, with 13 bases between the two ends. CDR3 sequence reads: CASGFGSGEGYTF. Written as DNA, the CDR3 is TGTGCTAGTGGTTTCGGGTCCGGCGAGGGCTACACCTTC.

The chain combines TRBV27 with TRBJ1-1; possible D gene TRBD1, 6 bases. The CDR3 has 14 residues. Germline values: CDR1 MNHEY, CDR2 SMNVEV (reference sequence). With 8 bases removed from V and 5 bases from J, the gap between germline ends came to 18 bases. DNA for the CDR3: TGTGCCAGCTCCCTGGGTAGGGGGTGGACTGAAGCTTTCTTT. Translating gives CASSLGRGWTEAFF.

The chain links TRBV29-1 to TRBJ2-7, with D perhaps TRBD2 (5 bases). Deletions cut 0 bases from V and 0 bases from J, with 12 bases between. This CDR3 contains 15 residues. The germline V gene encodes CDR1 SQVTM and CDR2 ANQGSEA. The CDR3 coding sequence is TGCAGCGTTGAAGATCCCTGGGAGCCCTCCTACGAGCAGTACTTC. Translating gives CSVEDPWEPSYEQYF.

The chain joins TRBV19 to TRBJ1-4, with D hard to call. CDR1 is LNHDA, CDR2 SQIVND, per germline (reference sequence). The CDR3 has 16 amino acids. Deletions cut 4 bases from V and 2 bases from J, with 14 bases between. CDR3 in amino acids: CASSSPPQATNEKLFF. Written as DNA, the CDR3 is TGTGCCAGTAGTAGTCCCCCGCAGGCGACTAATGAAAAACTGTTTTTT.

The chain uses TRBV19 and TRBJ1-1; maybe TRBD1 (5 bases). V was pared by 7 bases and J by 0 bases, with 12 bases between. The CDR3 runs 14 residues. Germline V CDR1 and CDR2: LNHDA, SQIVND (reference sequence). As DNA, the CDR3 is TGTGCCAGTACCCCAGGGTCCATGAACACTGAAGCTTTCTTT. It encodes CASTPGSMNTEAFF.

This chain links TRBV6-5 with TRBJ1-3; 8 bases align to TRBD1. CDR3 length: 14 amino acids. Germline assignment: CDR1 MNHEY and CDR2 SVGAGI. The trim removed 5 bases at V and 2 bases at J, leaving 2 bases unmatched. The CDR3 DNA is TGTGCCAGCAGTGGACAGGGACCTGGAAACACCATATATTTT. Encoded protein: CASSGQGPGNTIYF.

The chain carries TRBV11-3 and TRBJ2-1; tentatively, D is TRBD2 (5 bases). This CDR3 spans 15 amino acids. Germline CDR1 reads SGHNT; CDR2 reads YENEEA. Trimming left V 3 bases short and J 9 bases short, with 18 bases between. The CDR3 region is CASSFRGSGIGEQFF. CDR3 nucleotide sequence: TGTGCCAGCAGCTTTCGGGGTTCGGGAATCGGTGAGCAGTTCTTC.

This chain connects TRBV5-1 to TRBJ2-7; the D is unclear. The V gene's germline CDR1 is SGHRS and CDR2 YFSETQ. The CDR3 has 12 amino acids. Trimming stripped 1 base from V and 6 bases from J, with 8 bases between. CDR3 DNA: TGCGCCAGCAGCTTGACCCGAAGCGAGCAGTACTTC. Protein product: CASSLTRSEQYF.

This chain joins TRBV5-4 and TRBJ1-2; D gene unclear. CDR3 length equals 16 residues. Trimming removed 0 bases from V and 6 bases from J, with 18 bases in between. The V gene's germline CDR1 is SGHNT and CDR2 YYREEE (reference sequence). The CDR3 nucleotides are TGTGCCAGCAGCTTGGGCCCCGGGGAGAGAATGAATGGCTACACCTTC. Its protein is CASSLGPGERMNGYTF.

The chain links TRBV6-5 to TRBJ1-5; D unclear. The CDR3 consists of 13 residues. Germline CDR1 is MNHEY and CDR2 is SVGAGI. With 2 bases removed from V and 0 bases from J, the gap between germline ends came to 2 bases. This CDR3 is CASSYNSNQPQHF. The CDR3 DNA follows: TGTGCCAGCAGTTACAATAGCAATCAGCCCCAGCATTTT.

This chain uses TRBV27 with TRBJ2-7, with D possibly being TRBD1 (5 bases). The germline V gene encodes CDR1 MNHEY and CDR2 SMNVEV (reference sequence). V was clipped by 6 bases and J by 4 bases, with 10 bases between them. The CDR3 extends over 12 amino acids. The CDR3 coding sequence is TGTGCCAGCAGCCAAGGACATTACGAGCAGTACTTC. As protein: CASSQGHYEQYF.

This chain joins TRBV5-3 and TRBJ1-5; 10 positions agree with TRBD1. TRBV5-3 is classed as an ORF, of uncertain function. V shed 4 bases, J shed 4 bases, and the junction held 8 bases outside the gene matches. CDR3 length: 16 amino acids. CDR3 bases: TGTGCCAGAAGCCTAATCCGGGACAGGGGAAATCAGCCCCAGCATTTT. This codes for CARSLIRDRGNQPQHF.

V is TRBV7-9 and J is TRBJ2-7; D unresolved. V was pared by 7 bases and J by 2 bases, with 9 bases between. CDR1 and CDR2 from the germline V gene are SEHNR and FQNEAQ (reference sequence). This CDR3 spans 12 amino acids. Here the CDR3 reads CASTTGAYEQYF. DNA for the CDR3: TGTGCCAGCACCACTGGGGCCTACGAGCAGTACTTC.

The sample holds one count of this clone. Within the sample, other DNA sequences also encode this same CDR3. The V gene is TRBV4-1, the J gene TRBJ2-7; D gene uncertain. Between the trimmed V and J ends, which lost 1 base and 3 bases, there was a span of 10 bases. The CDR3 sequence is 14 residues long. Germline lookup yields CDR1 MGHRA and CDR2 YSYEKL. CDR3 in amino acids: CASSQVSGSYEQYF. CDR3 DNA sequence: TGCGCCAGCAGCCAAGTATCAGGCAGCTACGAGCAGTACTTC.